This entry describes one T cell receptor beta chain. This entry is derived from a study of cytomegalovirus exposure and HLA in healthy donors. 60 Vbeta and 13 Jbeta primers were used in PCR. The table came from immunoSEQ multiplex PCR; TCRdb's copy has only in-frame clones and leaves some out. The sample carries 65,000 to 100,000 clones, more than 75% recorded once. The CDR3 totals 14 residues. Germline CDR1 SGHRS, CDR2 YFSETQ. J was trimmed by 4 bases and V by 4 bases; bases with no gene match: 3. The material sequenced was PBMCs. The gene calls are TRBV5-1 and TRBJ2-2; 8 bases are a match to TRBD2. The TCR originated in a woman in her forties in good health and CMV-seropositive. The CDR3 protein is CASSRGGSTGELFF. CDR3 nucleotides: TGCGCCAGCAGCCGGGGGGGGTCCACCGGGGAGCTGTTTTTT. The whole variable domain, filled in from reference TRBV5-1 and TRBJ2-2, reads KAGVTQTPRYLIKTRGQQVTLSCSPISGHRSVSWYQQTPGQGLQFLFEYFSETQRNKGNFPGRFSGRQFSNSRSEMNVSTLELGDSALYLCASSRGGSTGELFFGEGSRLTVL.